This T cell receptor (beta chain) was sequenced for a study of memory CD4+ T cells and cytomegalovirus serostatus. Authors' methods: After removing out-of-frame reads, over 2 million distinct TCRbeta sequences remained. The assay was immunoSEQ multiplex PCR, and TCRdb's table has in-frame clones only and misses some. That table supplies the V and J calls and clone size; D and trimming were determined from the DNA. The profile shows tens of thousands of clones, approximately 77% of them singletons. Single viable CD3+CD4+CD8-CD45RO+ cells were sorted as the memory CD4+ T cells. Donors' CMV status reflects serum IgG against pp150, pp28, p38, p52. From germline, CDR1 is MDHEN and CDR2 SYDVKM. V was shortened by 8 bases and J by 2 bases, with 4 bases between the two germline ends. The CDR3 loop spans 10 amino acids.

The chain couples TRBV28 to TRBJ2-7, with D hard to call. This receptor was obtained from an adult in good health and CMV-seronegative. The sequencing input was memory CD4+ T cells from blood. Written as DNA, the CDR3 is TGTGCCAGCGGACCCTACGAGCAGTACTTC. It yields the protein CASGPYEQYF.